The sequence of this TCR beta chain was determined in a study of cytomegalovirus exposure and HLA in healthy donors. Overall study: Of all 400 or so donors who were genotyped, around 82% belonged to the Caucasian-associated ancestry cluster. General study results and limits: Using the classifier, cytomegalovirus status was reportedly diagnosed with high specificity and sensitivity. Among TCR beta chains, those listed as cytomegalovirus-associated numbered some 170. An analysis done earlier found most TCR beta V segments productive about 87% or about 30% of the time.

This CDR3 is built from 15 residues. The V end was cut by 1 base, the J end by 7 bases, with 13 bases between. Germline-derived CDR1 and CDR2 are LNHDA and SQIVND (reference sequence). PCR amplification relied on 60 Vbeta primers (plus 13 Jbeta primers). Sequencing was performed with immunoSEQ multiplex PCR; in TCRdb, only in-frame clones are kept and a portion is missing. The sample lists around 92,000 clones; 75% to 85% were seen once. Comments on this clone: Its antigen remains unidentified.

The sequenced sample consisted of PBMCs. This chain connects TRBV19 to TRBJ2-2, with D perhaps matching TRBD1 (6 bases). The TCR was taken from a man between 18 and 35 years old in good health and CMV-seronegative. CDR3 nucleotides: TGTGCCAGTAGTATAGGCAGGGGAGCGGTCGGGGAGCTGTTTTTT. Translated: CASSIGRGAVGELFF.